This section outlines one TCR beta chain sequence together with its context. Its specificity is not known. TCRbeta library preparation incorporated unique molecular identifiers. TCRdb re-called the PCR reads with MiXCR, one entry per CDR3 protein. The sample lists under 850,000 distinct CDR3 sequences; about 12% were seen once. The source of the sample is a study of T-cell reconstitution after alpha-beta-depleted transplantation in children. Regarding the study as a whole: Fresh T-cell production supplied most of the T-cell counts and diversity seen one year after transplant. After transplant, high TCRbeta diversity at day 60 in some patients arose from surviving recipient T cells and thymic progenitors. Reports say that about two months after transplant, the alpha-beta T cells came out of several hundred graft clones that had expanded.

CDR3 length equals 15 residues. The germline V gene encodes CDR1 KGHSH and CDR2 LQKENI. Trimming stripped 3 bases from V and 0 bases from J, with 9 bases between. The receptor's source is a girl aged 2-10 years with congenital amegakaryocytic thrombocytopenia, due to receive a stem cell transplant. V usage is TRBV18 and J usage is TRBJ1-3; no firm D call. This specimen was PBMCs, taken before TCRalphabeta/CD19-depleted stem cell transplant. The CDR3 region is CASSPVEDSGNTIYF. The DNA of the CDR3 is TGTGCCAGCTCACCGGTAGAAGACTCTGGAAACACCATATATTTT.